The 4 T cell receptor beta chains reported below all come from one sample, sequenced in a study of blood T cell repertoires in COVID-19. Clones were read by immunoSEQ multiplex PCR, and TCRdb kept only the in-frame ones, dropping some. The sample shows about 200,000 clones, around 81% of them seen only once. What was sequenced was peripheral blood. The receptor source for this set is a woman aged 70 to 79 with acute or convalescent COVID-19.

The rearrangement joins TRBV2 to TRBJ2-3; 8 bases agree with TRBD2. The J segment lost 2 bases and the V segment lost 7 bases, leaving 5 bases of the junction unmatched. CDR1 and CDR2 from the germline V gene are SNHLY and FYNNEI. The CDR3 is made up of 14 amino acids. This CDR3 is CASKTGLDTDTQYF. The CDR3 bases are TGTGCCAGCAAAACGGGACTAGACACAGATACGCAGTATTTT. Together with reference TRBV2 and TRBJ2-3, the CDR3 gives the full variable domain: EPEVTQTPSHQVTQMGQEVILRCVPISNHLYFYWYRQILGQKVEFLVSFYNNEISEKSEIFDDQFSVERPDGSNFTLKIRSTKLEDSAMYFCASKTGLDTDTQYFGPGTRLTVL.

This clone was observed many times. V and J are TRBV28 and TRBJ2-7, with 10 nucleotides matching TRBD2. With V trimmed by 2 bases and J by 6 bases, 4 bases remained unmatched. The CDR3 runs to 14 residues. Per germline, CDR1 MDHEN and CDR2 SYDVKM. CDR3 in amino acids: CASSLKREGGEQYF. The CDR3 DNA follows: TGTGCCAGCAGTTTAAAGCGGGAGGGGGGCGAGCAGTACTTC.

The chain employs TRBV28 and TRBJ2-3, with 11 bases identical to TRBD2. With 5 bases clipped from V and 0 bases from J, the junction kept 4 bases outside the gene matches. Germline V gene data show CDR1 as MDHEN and CDR2 as SYDVKM. The CDR3 sequence is 16 residues long. The CDR3 DNA is TGTGCCAGCAGTAGGGGACTAGCGGCTAGCACAGATACGCAGTATTTT. Its translation: CASSRGLAASTDTQYF. The complete variable domain, with remaining parts taken from reference TRBV28 and TRBJ2-3, reads DVKVTQSSRYLVKRTGEKVFLECVQDMDHENMFWYRQDPGLGLRLIYFSYDVKMKEKGDIPEGYSVSREKKERFSLILESASTNQTSMYLCASSRGLAASTDTQYFGPGTRLTVL.

There are a few counts of this clone. V and J are TRBV2 and TRBJ2-5; the D is unclear. This CDR3 has 14 residues. V was pared by 7 bases and J by 2 bases, with 14 bases between. Germline CDR1 SNHLY, CDR2 FYNNEI. The CDR3 is CASKGAPNQETQYF. The CDR3 DNA sequence: TGTGCCAGCAAAGGAGCCCCTAATCAAGAGACCCAGTACTTC.